Listed below are T cell receptor beta chains from one sample, sequenced in a study of CD8 T cells in Susac syndrome. Each CDR3 protein gets one entry after TCRdb re-called the immunoSEQ multiplex PCR reads with MiXCR. The sample consists of approximately 280,000 distinct CDR3 sequences, around 84% of them appearing once. Material: CD8+ T cells from PBMCs. The receptor source for this set is a human donor with multiple sclerosis. Each CDR3 is given with its conserved first and last residue. A D gene is named only where the DNA matches it firmly. Clone size is shown for a subset of rows, as once, few, many or a class of expanded clone.

>TRBV14|-|few|TRBJ2-1
CASSGTSYNEQFF
TGTGCCAGCTCCGGGACCTCTTACAATGAGCAGTTCTTC
>TRBV20-1|TRBD2|-|TRBJ2-1
CSARSGTYNEQFF
TGCAGTGCCCGCAGCGGGACTTACAATGAGCAGTTCTTC
>TRBV7-8|-|-|TRBJ2-3
CASSLFGGDTQYF
TGTGCCAGCAGCTTGTTCGGTGGAGATACGCAGTATTTT
>TRBV20-1|-|once|TRBJ2-1
CSARERAGSYNEQFF
TGCAGTGCTAGAGAGAGGGCGGGATCCTACAATGAGCAGTTCTTC
>TRBV12-3/TRBV12-4|-|-|TRBJ1-3
CASSLRFWWTPEENTIYF
TGTGCCAGCAGTTTAAGGTTTTGGTGGACCCCCGAGGAAAACACCATATATTTT
>TRBV6-5|-|few|TRBJ2-2
CASSYSEPVANTGELFF
TGTGCCAGCAGTTACTCGGAGCCCGTCGCGAACACCGGGGAGCTGTTTTTT
>TRBV7-9|TRBD1|-|TRBJ1-1
CASSLVQGTEAFF
TGTGCCAGCAGCTTAGTACAGGGGACTGAAGCTTTCTTT
>TRBV30|-|-|TRBJ1-1
CAWNLLRGGEAFF
TGTGCCTGGAATCTCCTCCGAGGGGGAGAAGCTTTCTTT
>TRBV9|TRBD2|-|TRBJ2-2
CASSVGGRAAAGELFF
TGTGCCAGCAGCGTGGGCGGGAGGGCCGCGGCCGGGGAGCTGTTTTTT
>TRBV5-1|-|-|TRBJ1-4
CASSGGSALNEKLFF
TGCGCCAGCAGCGGAGGTTCTGCCCTGAATGAAAAACTGTTTTTT
>TRBV6-1|-|-|TRBJ2-3
CASSLDRGSGLALQDTQYF
TGTGCCAGCAGCCTGGACAGGGGGTCCGGACTAGCGTTACAAGATACGCAGTATTTT
>TRBV7-3|TRBD2|-|TRBJ2-3
CASSSTSGTTDTQYF
TGTGCCAGCAGCTCGACTAGCGGGACCACAGATACGCAGTATTTT
>TRBV27|-|-|TRBJ2-5
CASSLYVSGRETQYF
TGTGCCAGCAGTTTATATGTTTCTGGGCGAGAGACCCAGTACTTC
>TRBV12-3/TRBV12-4|-|-|TRBJ2-4
CASSPGGRSAGDIQYF
TGTGCCAGCAGCCCCGGGGGGCGAAGTGCCGGAGACATTCAGTACTTC
>TRBV27|TRBD2|once|TRBJ2-7
CASSLLLAGGPEEQYF
TGTGCCAGCAGCCTTCTACTAGCGGGAGGGCCGGAGGAGCAGTACTTC
>TRBV3-1|-|few|TRBJ2-7
CASSQGQVSLYEQYF
TGTGCCAGCAGCCAAGGGCAGGTCTCACTCTACGAGCAGTACTTC
>TRBV27|-|-|TRBJ1-5
CASAWGGGGQPQHF
TGTGCCAGCGCCTGGGGTGGCGGGGGGCAGCCCCAGCATTTT
>TRBV7-9|-|-|TRBJ2-1
CASSPPRGLPNEQFF
TGTGCCAGCAGCCCTCCAAGGGGACTCCCCAATGAGCAGTTCTTC
>TRBV3-1|TRBD2|-|TRBJ2-5
CASSQGAAGGPREAQYF
TGTGCCAGCAGCCAAGGTGCAGCGGGAGGGCCTCGAGAGGCCCAGTACTTC
>TRBV27|TRBD2|-|TRBJ2-1
CASSRSGIKQFF
TGTGCCAGCAGCCGTAGCGGGATCAAGCAGTTCTTC
>TRBV30|-|-|TRBJ2-7
CAWSVRAGLDEQYF
TGTGCCTGGAGTGTACGGGCGGGCCTCGACGAGCAGTACTTC
>TRBV27|TRBD1|-|TRBJ2-2
CASATGAAGELFF
TGTGCCAGTGCGACAGGGGCCGCCGGGGAGCTGTTTTTT
>TRBV29-1|TRBD1|-|TRBJ2-7
CSVPGTGLFGEQYF
TGCAGCGTCCCCGGGACAGGGTTATTCGGCGAGCAGTACTTC
>TRBV28|-|-|TRBJ1-5
CASIRGHSNQPQHF
TGTGCCAGCATAAGGGGACATAGCAATCAGCCCCAGCATTTT
>TRBV2|TRBD1|-|TRBJ1-2
CASRRDRDGYTF
TGTGCCAGCAGGAGAGACAGGGATGGCTACACCTTC
>TRBV10-3|TRBD2|-|TRBJ2-7
CAISEGLGLTYEQYF
TGTGCCATCAGTGAGGGACTAGGTCTTACCTACGAGCAGTACTTC
>TRBV12-3/TRBV12-4|-|few|TRBJ2-2
CASSLGGLNTGELFF
TGTGCCAGCAGTTTAGGGGGGTTGAACACCGGGGAGCTGTTTTTT
>TRBV20-1|-|-|TRBJ2-7
CSASRLVRAYEQYF
TGCAGTGCTAGCCGTCTAGTTCGTGCCTACGAGCAGTACTTC
>TRBV3-1|-|-|TRBJ1-1
CASSQRAGEVNTEAFF
TGTGCCAGCAGCCAAAGAGCCGGGGAGGTGAACACTGAAGCTTTCTTT
>TRBV7-8|TRBD2|-|TRBJ2-7
CASSLASSGFYEQYF
TGTGCCAGCAGCTTAGCCTCTAGCGGCTTCTACGAGCAGTACTTC
>TRBV27|-|few|TRBJ1-5
CASSLRDTNQPQHF
TGTGCCAGCAGTCTCCGGGACACTAATCAGCCCCAGCATTTT
>TRBV7-9|-|-|TRBJ2-1
CASSFVDGGDNEQFF
TGTGCCAGCAGTTTCGTGGACGGAGGCGACAATGAGCAGTTCTTC
>TRBV28|-|once|TRBJ1-2
CASSLLAGTNYGYTF
TGTGCCAGCAGTTTACTCGCCGGGACTAACTATGGCTACACCTTC
>TRBV28|TRBD2|-|TRBJ2-7
CASSSVGTSPEQYF
TGTGCCAGCAGTTCTGTCGGGACTAGTCCCGAGCAGTACTTC
>TRBV6-5|-|-|TRBJ2-7
CASSLGYGGEQYF
TGTGCCAGCAGCCTGGGGTATGGAGGGGAGCAGTACTTC
>TRBV5-5|TRBD2|once|TRBJ2-1
CASSLEPSGTDNEQFF
TGTGCCAGCAGCTTGGAGCCCAGCGGGACGGACAATGAGCAGTTCTTC